Each of the 28 T cell receptor beta chains below was sequenced from the same sample in a study of Ad26.COV2.S vaccination and SARS-CoV-2 variants. The treatment here: approximately 18 received Ad26.COV2.S at low or high dose, single or two shots; roughly five received placebo; per-sample allocation not given. Sampling was performed 63 days after the first vaccine or placebo injection. TCRdb keeps only in-frame clones here, not all; method: immunoSEQ multiplex PCR. The sample includes about 440,000 clones, around 90% seen only once; the top ten take about 4.4%. The sample here was peripheral blood, taken in a trial of Ad26.COV2.S vaccine versus placebo. The receptors here all came from a person aged 18-65 years who received the Ad26.COV2.S COVID-19 vaccine or a placebo.

The chain uses TRBV5-1 and TRBJ2-1; the D gene is possibly TRBD1 (5 bases). This CDR3 comprises 13 residues. Deletions cut 0 bases from V and 10 bases from J, with 11 bases between. Per germline, CDR1 SGHRS and CDR2 YFSETQ. In DNA, the CDR3 is TGCGCCAGCAGCTTGGCCAGGGAATGGGAGCAGTTCTTC. As protein: CASSLAREWEQFF.

This clone was seen a single time. The chain is built from TRBV5-5 and TRBJ2-5; D perhaps matches TRBD2 (6 bases). The CDR3 extends over 15 amino acids. V lost 0 bases, J lost 5 bases, and 14 bases lay in between. Germline V gene lookup returns CDR1 SGHKS and CDR2 YYEKEE (reference sequence). CDR3 sequence (DNA): TGTGCCAGCAGCTTGGTGGGTGGAGGGTGGGAGACCCAGTACTTC. Protein product: CASSLVGGGWETQYF.

The gene calls are TRBV29-1 and TRBJ2-2, with TRBD2 matching 12 bases. The CDR3 runs to 16 residues. V lost 3 bases and J lost 4; bases outside the gene matches: 6. Germline V gives CDR1 SQVTM, CDR2 ANQGSEA. CDR3 residues: CSVEASGRVRTGELFF. CDR3 DNA: TGCAGCGTTGAGGCTAGCGGGAGGGTTCGCACCGGGGAGCTGTTTTTT.

The chain is built from TRBV20-1 and TRBJ2-2; 8 positions match TRBD1. Germline CDR1 is DFQATT and CDR2 is SNEGSKA (reference sequence). V was clipped by 5 bases and J by 5 bases; unmatched bases: 4. The CDR3 has 13 amino acids. The CDR3 region is CSAGGTGTGELFF. The DNA for the CDR3 is TGCAGTGCTGGTGGGACAGGTACCGGGGAGCTGTTTTTT.

The V gene is TRBV7-9, the J gene TRBJ2-1; D is unresolved. This CDR3 has 18 residues. V gave up 4 bases and J gave up 0 bases, with 19 bases separating them. CDR1 and CDR2 (germline): SEHNR, FQNEAQ (reference sequence). The CDR3 loop is CASSWPLRTPHSYNEQFF. The CDR3 DNA reads TGTGCCAGCAGCTGGCCCCTTCGGACGCCACACTCCTACAATGAGCAGTTCTTC.

The chain carries TRBV24-1 and TRBJ2-1, with a tentative D call TRBD2 (6 bases). The CDR3 is made up of 11 amino acids. Germline V gene sequence: CDR1 KGHDR, CDR2 SFDVKD. The CDR3 DNA reads TGTGCAACCGTTGCGGGAAATGAGCAGTTCTTC. This sequence encodes CATVAGNEQFF.

This clone was recorded only once. The chain joins TRBV19 to TRBJ2-1; maybe TRBD1 (6 bases). V was trimmed by 1 base and J by 8 bases, leaving 12 bases between them. CDR1 is LNHDA, CDR2 SQIVND, per germline (reference sequence). The CDR3 length is 14 residues. The CDR3 DNA is TGTGCCAGTAGTATAGCGGGCAGGGGTGATGAGCAGTTCTTC. It is translated as CASSIAGRGDEQFF.

This chain uses TRBV9 with TRBJ2-5; 13 bases map to TRBD2. From germline, CDR1 is SGDLS and CDR2 YYNGEE. V shed 3 bases and J 4 bases; nucleotides not matched to a gene: 6. This CDR3 contains 16 residues. CDR3 protein: CASSDGGLAGVETQYF. The CDR3 DNA is TGTGCCAGCAGCGACGGAGGACTAGCGGGAGTAGAGACCCAGTACTTC.

The V gene is TRBV11-2, the J gene TRBJ2-2; the D gene is possibly TRBD1 (5 bases). Germline-derived CDR1 and CDR2 are SGHAT and FQNNGV. This CDR3 has 15 amino acids. Trimming removed 3 bases at V and 8 bases at J, with 16 bases between. This CDR3 reads CASSLQGRVEGELFF. The CDR3 bases are TGTGCCAGCAGCTTGCAGGGCAGGGTGGAAGGGGAGCTGTTTTTT.

The rearrangement joins TRBV30 to TRBJ1-2; D might be TRBD1 (5 bases). V was clipped by 0 bases and J by 4 bases, with 15 bases between them. The CDR3 loop spans 15 amino acids. The V gene's germline CDR1 is GTSNPN and CDR2 SVGIG (reference sequence). The CDR3 region has the DNA TGTGCCTGGAGTGTTTTAGGGACGGACACCTATGGCTACACCTTC. Amino acid sequence: CAWSVLGTDTYGYTF.

The chain joins TRBV11-1 to TRBJ2-1, with 12 bases aligning to TRBD2. The J segment lost 7 bases and the V segment lost 3 bases, leaving 7 bases of the junction unmatched. The germline CDR1 and CDR2 sequences are SGHAT and FQDESV (reference sequence). The CDR3 spans 16 residues. The CDR3: CASSLAPGLAGNEQFF. The DNA of the CDR3 is TGTGCCAGCAGCTTGGCCCCAGGACTAGCGGGGAATGAGCAGTTCTTC.

This clone was seen once. The chain employs TRBV2 and TRBJ1-3; D unresolved. The length of the CDR3 is 14 residues. CDR1 is SNHLY and CDR2 is FYNNEI in the germline V gene. V lost 6 bases and J lost 0, with 9 bases in between. Written as DNA, the CDR3 is TGTGCCAGCAGCTCAGGAATCTCTGGAAACACCATATATTTT. Protein product: CASSSGISGNTIYF.

V usage is TRBV19 and J usage is TRBJ2-2; D is possibly TRBD2 (6 bases). Germline loops: CDR1 LNHDA, CDR2 SQIVND (reference sequence). The CDR3 is 14 residues long. V was shortened by 1 base and J by 5 bases, with 8 bases between the two germline ends. Written as DNA, the CDR3 is TGTGCCAGTAGTATAGTGCGGGGAACCGGGGAGCTGTTTTTT. Amino acid sequence: CASSIVRGTGELFF. The full variable domain, with the rest looked up from reference TRBV19 and TRBJ2-2, is DGGITQSPKYLFRKEGQNVTLSCEQNLNHDAMYWYRQDPGQGLRLIYYSQIVNDFQKGDIAEGYSVSREKKESFPLTVTSAQKNPTAFYLCASSIVRGTGELFFGEGSRLTVL.

This chain joins TRBV7-2 and TRBJ2-1, with 14 bases fitting TRBD2. The CDR3 sequence is 17 residues long. J gave up 5 bases and V 1 base, and 4 bases lay outside the gene matches. Germline CDR1 and CDR2: SGHTA and FQGNSA. The CDR3 sequence: CASSLDRLAGGDNEQFF. CDR3 nucleotides: TGTGCCAGCAGCTTAGACCGACTAGCGGGAGGGGACAATGAGCAGTTCTTC. Filled out from reference TRBV7-2 and TRBJ2-1, the complete variable domain reads GAGVSQSPSNKVTEKGKDVELRCDPISGHTALYWYRQSLGQGLEFLIYFQGNSAPDKSGLPSDRFSAERTGGSVSTLTIQRTQQEDSAVYLCASSLDRLAGGDNEQFFGPGTRLTVL.

The rearrangement joins TRBV2 to TRBJ1-5, with unresolved D. Trimming shortened V by 6 bases and J by 0 bases, and 6 bases separated the two germline ends. From germline, CDR1 is SNHLY and CDR2 FYNNEI. The CDR3 loop spans 13 amino acids. The CDR3 DNA follows: TGTGCCAGCAGCGGGGATAGCAATCAGCCCCAGCATTTT. As protein: CASSGDSNQPQHF.

This chain joins TRBV4-3 and TRBJ2-7; no clear D gene. This CDR3 has 15 residues. Germline V gene data show CDR1 as LGHNA and CDR2 as YSLEER. The V end was cut by 1 base, the J end by 9 bases, with 19 bases between. The CDR3 is CASSQAGATRDSQYF. CDR3 nucleotides: TGCGCCAGCAGCCAAGCCGGAGCTACACGTGATTCGCAGTACTTC.

The V and J genes are TRBV6-2 or TRBV6-3 and TRBJ2-1; D unresolved. Germline lookup yields CDR1 MNHEY and CDR2 SVGEGT. The V end lost 5 bases, the J end lost 9 bases, and 14 bases lay between the germline ends. There are 13 residues in the CDR3. As DNA, the CDR3 is TGTGCCAGCAGTAAGTCCAGGTTGGGTGAGCAGTTCTTC. Translated, it gives CASSKSRLGEQFF.

This clone showed up just once. The gene calls are TRBV6-5 and TRBJ2-1, with a possible D match to TRBD1 (5 bases). Deletions cut 2 bases from V and 7 bases from J, with 12 bases between. The length of the CDR3 is 14 residues. Germline V gene sequence: CDR1 MNHEY, CDR2 SVGAGI. The CDR3 DNA reads TGTGCCAGCAGTTACGGAGCAGGGAAAAATGAGCAGTTCTTC. Protein product: CASSYGAGKNEQFF.

The chain couples TRBV5-5 to TRBJ2-1; tentatively, D is TRBD2 (6 bases). Germline lookup yields CDR1 SGHKS and CDR2 YYEKEE (reference sequence). Trimming cost V 4 bases and J 6 bases, with 23 bases left between them. The CDR3 extends over 17 amino acids. CDR3 protein: CASSRDHRDSLFNEQFF. The CDR3 DNA reads TGTGCCAGCAGCCGGGACCACCGGGACTCCCTTTTCAATGAGCAGTTCTTC.

The chain combines TRBV28 with TRBJ2-3; 11 bases fit TRBD2. CDR1 is MDHEN and CDR2 is SYDVKM in the germline V gene. There are 15 residues in the CDR3. Trimming at V came to 4 bases and at J to 6 bases, leaving 6 bases not matched to a gene. The DNA for the CDR3 is TGTGCCAGCAGTTCCCCCACTAGCGGGAGCGATACGCAGTATTTT. This codes for CASSSPTSGSDTQYF.

This chain links TRBV11-3 with TRBJ2-1; possibly TRBD1 for D (6 bases). Trimming stripped 5 bases from V and 2 bases from J, with 13 bases between. Germline V gene sequence: CDR1 SGHNT, CDR2 YENEEA. The CDR3 has 15 amino acids. In DNA, the CDR3 is TGTGCCAGCAGCCTTCGGACAGCACCCTACAATGAGCAGTTCTTC. This codes for CASSLRTAPYNEQFF.

The chain employs TRBV29-1 and TRBJ2-7; perhaps TRBD2 as D (6 bases). Trimming removed 0 bases from V and 0 bases from J, with 12 bases in between. Germline values: CDR1 SQVTM, CDR2 ANQGSEA. This CDR3 spans 15 amino acids. DNA for the CDR3: TGCAGCGTTGAAGAGGCGGGGAAGAGCTCCTACGAGCAGTACTTC. This encodes CSVEEAGKSSYEQYF.

The chain couples TRBV28 to TRBJ2-1; 9 bases fit TRBD2. This CDR3 comprises 13 residues. CDR1 and CDR2 from the germline V gene are MDHEN and SYDVKM. V was clipped by 4 bases and J by 9 bases; unmatched bases: 4. For the CDR3, the DNA is TGTGCCAGCAGTTCTAGCGGGATGGCTGAGCAGTTCTTC. This encodes CASSSSGMAEQFF.

The V and J genes are TRBV11-3 and TRBJ2-7; 9 positions match TRBD1. Germline V gene sequence: CDR1 SGHNT, CDR2 YENEEA. There are 15 residues in the CDR3. The junction had 10 bases not matched to a gene; V was cut back by 5 bases and J by 5 bases. CDR3 amino acids: CASSQGIGTGNEQYF. The CDR3 DNA reads as TGTGCCAGCAGCCAAGGCATAGGGACAGGGAACGAGCAGTACTTC.

The genes are TRBV5-8 and TRBJ2-1, with D unclear. CDR1 and CDR2 (germline): SGHTS, YDEGEE. Trimming stripped 5 bases from V and 10 bases from J, with 10 bases between. The CDR3 loop spans 11 amino acids. The CDR3 reads CASRSDLEQFF. CDR3 in DNA: TGTGCCAGCAGATCCGATTTGGAGCAGTTCTTC.

The V call is TRBV2, the J call TRBJ2-2; weak D call: TRBD1 (5 bases). The V end was cut by 0 bases, the J end by 6 bases, with 14 bases between. Germline loops: CDR1 SNHLY, CDR2 FYNNEI. The CDR3 covers 16 residues. The CDR3 loop is CASSEAQGGLAGELFF. CDR3 bases: TGTGCCAGCAGTGAAGCGCAGGGTGGGCTCGCCGGGGAGCTGTTTTTT.

This clone appeared a few times. The V and J genes are TRBV5-1 and TRBJ1-6; a possible D gene is TRBD1 (6 bases). Germline CDR1 is SGHRS and CDR2 is YFSETQ. Between the trimmed V and J ends, which lost 4 bases and 7 bases, there was a span of 18 bases. This CDR3 is 16 amino acids long. The CDR3 loop reads CASSHGQMWGNSPLHF. The CDR3 DNA reads as TGCGCCAGCAGCCACGGACAGATGTGGGGCAATTCACCCCTCCACTTT. Complete variable domain (other parts from reference TRBV5-1 and TRBJ1-6): KAGVTQTPRYLIKTRGQQVTLSCSPISGHRSVSWYQQTPGQGLQFLFEYFSETQRNKGNFPGRFSGRQFSNSRSEMNVSTLELGDSALYLCASSHGQMWGNSPLHFGNGTRLTVT.

This clone was seen more than once but under ten times. The chain has TRBV15 and TRBJ2-7; 9 positions match TRBD2. J gave up 12 bases and V 0 bases, and 6 bases lay outside the gene matches. This CDR3 contains 13 residues. Germline V gene lookup returns CDR1 LNHNV and CDR2 YYDKDF (reference sequence). The CDR3 region has the DNA TGTGCCACCAGCAGAGATGTAGCGGGAGATCCGTACTTC. Its protein product is CATSRDVAGDPYF.